The clone carrying this T cell receptor (beta chain) was detected only a few times. Its antigen is not identified. Sorting that relied on CD45RO/CCR7/CD25/CD127/CD95/CD27 yielded CD4+ naive, central memory, regulatory and stem cell-like memory cells. This sample was included in a study of beta chain features in type 1 diabetes. Study observations and caveats: Naive, central memory and Treg TCRB repertoires appeared more alike in patients than in healthy donors. A moderate, significant TCRB CDR3 shortening appeared in type 1 diabetes across four CD4+ subsets. For type 1 diabetes patients, VDJ junctions showed fewer insertions and more deletions.

Trimming removed 0 bases from V and 0 bases from J, with 14 bases in between. The CDR3 is made up of 17 amino acids. The whole isolated RNA underwent reverse transcription, so sequencing captured expressed TCRB transcripts. Sequencing was performed with immunoSEQ multiplex PCR; in TCRdb, only in-frame clones are kept and a portion is missing. In the table there are about 930,000 clones, under 20% of which are singletons. The clonotype comes from a woman younger than 35 in good health. Sequencing was carried out using naive CD4+ T cells from blood. The rearrangement joins TRBV23-1 to TRBJ2-5; D is unclear. TRBV23-1 is an ORF, and what it does is uncertain. The chain's CDR3 is CASSQSSPAEDQETQYF. Here the CDR3 DNA reads TGCGCCAGCAGTCAATCCTCCCCGGCAGAAGACCAAGAGACCCAGTACTTC.